A single sample is the source of the 7 T cell receptor beta chains below, sequenced in a study of blood T cell repertoires in COVID-19. Assay used: immunoSEQ multiplex PCR; TCRdb lists only in-frame clones, some missing. The data contain almost 85,000 clones, roughly 91% of them seen just once; the ten biggest clones take up 1% to 1.5%. Sequencing was performed on PBMCs or T cells enriched from blood (not recorded which). These receptors were obtained from a woman aged 50 to 60 with acute COVID-19.

V usage is TRBV11-2 and J usage is TRBJ1-3, with D uncertain. V was shortened by 5 bases and J by 8 bases, with 10 bases between the two germline ends. Germline V gene sequence: CDR1 SGHAT, CDR2 FQNNGV. The CDR3 has 12 residues. The CDR3: CASSPSGDTIYF. In DNA form, the CDR3 reads TGTGCCAGCAGCCCGTCCGGGGACACCATATATTTT.

This clone was seen only once. This chain uses TRBV19 with TRBJ1-1, with 8 bases matching TRBD1. The germline V gene encodes CDR1 LNHDA and CDR2 SQIVND (reference sequence). Losses at the gene ends were 4 bases for V and 4 bases for J; bases not matched to a gene: 2. CDR3 length: 13 residues. CDR3 region: CASSTTGGTEAFF. CDR3 coding DNA: TGTGCCAGTAGTACAACAGGGGGCACTGAAGCTTTCTTT.

V gene TRBV3-1 (or the pseudogene TRBV3-2) combines with J gene TRBJ1-1; D not resolved. V was pared by 2 bases and J by 4 bases, with 17 bases between. Germline-derived CDR1 and CDR2 are LGHDT and YNNKEL (reference sequence). The length of the CDR3 is 16 residues. The CDR3, as DNA: TGTGCCAGCAGCCAAAGGCCCGTCGGGGTTGGCACTGAAGCTTTCTTT. Amino acids: CASSQRPVGVGTEAFF.

This sequence joins TRBV7-2 and TRBJ2-7; maybe TRBD2 (7 bases). V was clipped by 5 bases and J by 2 bases, with 19 bases between them. The CDR3 is 16 residues long. From germline, CDR1 is SGHTA and CDR2 FQGNSA. CDR3 sequence reads: CASSLSLARGPYEQYF. In nucleotides, the CDR3 is TGTGCCAGCAGCCTCAGCCTAGCGCGGGGGCCCTACGAGCAGTACTTC.

V and J are TRBV3-1 (or the pseudogene TRBV3-2) and TRBJ2-2; no definite D call. V was cut by 8 bases and J by 2 bases, with 9 bases left in between. CDR1 and CDR2 from the germline V gene are LGHDT and YNNKEL (reference sequence). The CDR3 sequence is 13 residues long. The CDR3 loop reads CASCRLNTGELFF. The CDR3 DNA reads TGTGCCAGCTGCCGACTCAACACCGGGGAGCTGTTTTTT.

Only one count was recorded for this clone. The chain links TRBV19 to TRBJ2-3, with a tentative D call TRBD1 (6 bases). CDR3 length: 16 amino acids. V lost 5 bases, J lost 6 bases, and 21 bases lay in between. Germline V gene sequence: CDR1 LNHDA, CDR2 SQIVND (reference sequence). CDR3 residues: CASSAPGRTQGDTQYF. The CDR3 nucleotides are TGTGCCAGTAGTGCTCCCGGCCGAACACAGGGCGATACGCAGTATTTT.

This sequence joins TRBV12-3 or TRBV12-4 and TRBJ1-2; D possibly corresponds to TRBD1 (5 bases). Trimming cost V 3 bases and J 8 bases, with 13 bases left between them. This CDR3 is 13 amino acids long. CDR3 coding DNA: TGTGCCAGCAGTTTGGAGGGGCGGTGGGGCTACACCTTC. The encoded protein is CASSLEGRWGYTF.